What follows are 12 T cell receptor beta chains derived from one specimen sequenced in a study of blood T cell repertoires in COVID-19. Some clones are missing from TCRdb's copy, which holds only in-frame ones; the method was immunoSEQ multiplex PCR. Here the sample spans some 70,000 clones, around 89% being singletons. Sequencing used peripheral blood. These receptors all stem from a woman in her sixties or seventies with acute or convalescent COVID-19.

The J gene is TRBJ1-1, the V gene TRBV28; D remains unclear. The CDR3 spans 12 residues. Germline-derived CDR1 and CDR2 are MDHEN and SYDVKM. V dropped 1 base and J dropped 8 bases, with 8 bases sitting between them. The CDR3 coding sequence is TGTGCCAGCAGTTTATCAGTTCAAGAAGCTTTCTTT. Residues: CASSLSVQEAFF.

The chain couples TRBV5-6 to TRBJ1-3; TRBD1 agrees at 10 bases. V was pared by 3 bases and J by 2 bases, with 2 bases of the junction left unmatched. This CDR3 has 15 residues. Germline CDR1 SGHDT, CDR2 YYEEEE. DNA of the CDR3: TGTGCCAGCAGCTGGGGACAGGGGACTGGAAACACCATATATTTT. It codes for CASSWGQGTGNTIYF.

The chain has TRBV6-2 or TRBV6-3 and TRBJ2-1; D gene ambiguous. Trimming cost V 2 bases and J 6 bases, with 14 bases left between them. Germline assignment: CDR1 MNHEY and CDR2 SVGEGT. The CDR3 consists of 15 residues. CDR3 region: CASSYERKLRNEQFF. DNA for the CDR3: TGTGCCAGCAGTTACGAGAGAAAACTACGCAATGAGCAGTTCTTC.

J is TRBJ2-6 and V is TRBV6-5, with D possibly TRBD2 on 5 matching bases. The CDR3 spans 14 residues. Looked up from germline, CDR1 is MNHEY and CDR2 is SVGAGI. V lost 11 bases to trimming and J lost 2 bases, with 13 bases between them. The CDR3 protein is CASGERTGANVLTF. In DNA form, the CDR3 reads TGTGCCTCCGGGGAGCGGACTGGGGCCAACGTCCTGACTTTC.

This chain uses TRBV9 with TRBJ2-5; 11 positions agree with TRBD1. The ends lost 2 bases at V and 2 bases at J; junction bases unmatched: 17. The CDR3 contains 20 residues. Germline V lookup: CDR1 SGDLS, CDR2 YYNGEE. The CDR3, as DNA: TGTGCCAGCAGCGTCAGAGGACAGGGGGCGACACGGGGAATTCAAGAGACCCAGTACTTC. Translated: CASSVRGQGATRGIQETQYF.

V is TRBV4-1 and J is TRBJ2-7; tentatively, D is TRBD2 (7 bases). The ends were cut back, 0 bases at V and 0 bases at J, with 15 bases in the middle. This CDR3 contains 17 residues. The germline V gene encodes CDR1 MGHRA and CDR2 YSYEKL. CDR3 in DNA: TGCGCCAGCAGCCAAGAAGTGCGGGGGCTCCACTCCTACGAGCAGTACTTC. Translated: CASSQEVRGLHSYEQYF.

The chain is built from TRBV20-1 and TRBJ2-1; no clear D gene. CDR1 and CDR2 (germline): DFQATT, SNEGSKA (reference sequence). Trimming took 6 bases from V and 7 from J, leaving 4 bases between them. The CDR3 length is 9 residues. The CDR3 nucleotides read TGCAGTGCCGGGAATGAGCAGTTCTTC. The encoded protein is CSAGNEQFF.

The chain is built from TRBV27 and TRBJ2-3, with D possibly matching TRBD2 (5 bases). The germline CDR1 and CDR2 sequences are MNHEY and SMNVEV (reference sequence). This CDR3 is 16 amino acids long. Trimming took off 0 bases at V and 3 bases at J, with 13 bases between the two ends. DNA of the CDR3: TGTGCCAGCAGTTTATCGAGGAGGTGGGGAACAGATACGCAGTATTTT. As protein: CASSLSRRWGTDTQYF.

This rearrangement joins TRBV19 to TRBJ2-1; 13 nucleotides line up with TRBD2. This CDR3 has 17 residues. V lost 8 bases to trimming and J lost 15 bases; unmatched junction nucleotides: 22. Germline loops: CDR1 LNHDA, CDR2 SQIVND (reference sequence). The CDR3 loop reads CASSRRTSGSRGEMPFF. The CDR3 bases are TGTGCCAGTTCGCGCCGGACTAGCGGGAGTCGCGGGGAGATGCCGTTCTTC.

The CDR3 sequence is CASSQSNTGELFF. DNA for the CDR3: TGTGCCAGCAGCCAATCGAACACCGGGGAGCTGTTTTTT. The V call is TRBV7-3, the J call TRBJ2-2; no reliable D call. The CDR3 is made up of 13 amino acids. The V end was cut by 5 bases, the J end by 0 bases, with 4 bases between. CDR1 and CDR2 from the germline V gene are SGHTA and FQGTGA.

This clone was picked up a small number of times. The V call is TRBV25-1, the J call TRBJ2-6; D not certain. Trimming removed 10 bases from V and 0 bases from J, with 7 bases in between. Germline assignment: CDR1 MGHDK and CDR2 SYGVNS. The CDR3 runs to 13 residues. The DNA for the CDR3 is TGTGCCACCGCGTTCTCTGGGGCCAACGTCCTGACTTTC. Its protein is CATAFSGANVLTF.

In DNA, the CDR3 is TGTGCCACCACTAATGATGTTAGAAAACTGTTTTTT. This gives the protein CATTNDVRKLFF. V usage is TRBV28 and J usage is TRBJ1-4; D uncertain. The germline CDR1 and CDR2 sequences are MDHEN and SYDVKM. The CDR3 extends over 12 amino acids. The V end was cut by 10 bases, the J end by 10 bases, with 16 bases between.